The entry below describes one TCR beta chain. TCRdb's table, derived via immunoSEQ multiplex PCR, lists solely in-frame clones and lacks some. The profile shows 250,000 or so clones, roughly 80% of them singletons. Cohort placement rested on clinical history that participants reported themselves. These data come from a study of blood T cell repertoires in COVID-19. V was pared by 4 bases and J by 7 bases, with 11 bases between. This CDR3 is built from 14 residues. The germline gives CDR1 ENHRY, CDR2 SYGVKD. The sequencing input was PBMCs or T cells enriched from blood (not recorded which). The chain has TRBV10-3 and TRBJ1-6; tentative D call: TRBD1 (6 bases). The sequence was obtained from a man in his sixties who had recovered from COVID-19. The CDR3 loop reads CAISGGTTNSPLHF. In DNA form, the CDR3 reads TGTGCCATCAGTGGGGGGACAACCAATTCACCCCTCCACTTT.